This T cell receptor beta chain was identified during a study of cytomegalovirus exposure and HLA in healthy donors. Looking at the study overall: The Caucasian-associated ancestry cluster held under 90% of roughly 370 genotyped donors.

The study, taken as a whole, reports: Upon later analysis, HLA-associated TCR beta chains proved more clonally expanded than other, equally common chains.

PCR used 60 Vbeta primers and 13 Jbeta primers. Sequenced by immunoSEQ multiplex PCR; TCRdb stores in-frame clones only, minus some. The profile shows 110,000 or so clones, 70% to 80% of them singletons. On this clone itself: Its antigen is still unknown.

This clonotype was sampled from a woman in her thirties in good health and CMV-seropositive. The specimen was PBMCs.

The CDR3 DNA follows: TGCGCCAGCAGCCAACAGGACAGGGAATGGGACTACGAGCAGTACTTC. It encodes CASSQQDREWDYEQYF. The chain joins TRBV4-1 to TRBJ2-7; TRBD1 aligns across 8 bases. The length of the CDR3 is 16 residues. Germline assignment: CDR1 MGHRA and CDR2 YSYEKL. Trimming took 2 bases from V and 3 from J; bases not matched to a gene: 9.